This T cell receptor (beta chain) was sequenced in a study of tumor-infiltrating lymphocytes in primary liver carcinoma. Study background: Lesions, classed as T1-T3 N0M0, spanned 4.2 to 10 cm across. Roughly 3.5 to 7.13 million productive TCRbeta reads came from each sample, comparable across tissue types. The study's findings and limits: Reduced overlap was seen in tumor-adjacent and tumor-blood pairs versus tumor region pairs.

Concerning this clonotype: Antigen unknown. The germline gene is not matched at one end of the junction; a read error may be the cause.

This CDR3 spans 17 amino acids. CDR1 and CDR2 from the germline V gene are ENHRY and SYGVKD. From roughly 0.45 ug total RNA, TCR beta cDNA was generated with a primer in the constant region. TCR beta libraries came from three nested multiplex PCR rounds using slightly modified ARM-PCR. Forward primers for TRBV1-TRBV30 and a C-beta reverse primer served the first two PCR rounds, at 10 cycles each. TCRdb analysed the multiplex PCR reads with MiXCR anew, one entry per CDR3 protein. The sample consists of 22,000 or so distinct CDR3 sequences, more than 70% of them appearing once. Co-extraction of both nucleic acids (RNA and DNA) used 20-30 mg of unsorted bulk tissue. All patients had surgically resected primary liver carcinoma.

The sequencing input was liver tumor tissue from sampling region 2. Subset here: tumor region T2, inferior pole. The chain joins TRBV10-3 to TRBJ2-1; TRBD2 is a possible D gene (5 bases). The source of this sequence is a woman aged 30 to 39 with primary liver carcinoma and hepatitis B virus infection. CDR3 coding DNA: TGTGCCATTAGTGAGTCCCGAGCGGCCAGTGGCTACAATGAGCAGTTCTTC. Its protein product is CAISESRAASGYNEQFF.